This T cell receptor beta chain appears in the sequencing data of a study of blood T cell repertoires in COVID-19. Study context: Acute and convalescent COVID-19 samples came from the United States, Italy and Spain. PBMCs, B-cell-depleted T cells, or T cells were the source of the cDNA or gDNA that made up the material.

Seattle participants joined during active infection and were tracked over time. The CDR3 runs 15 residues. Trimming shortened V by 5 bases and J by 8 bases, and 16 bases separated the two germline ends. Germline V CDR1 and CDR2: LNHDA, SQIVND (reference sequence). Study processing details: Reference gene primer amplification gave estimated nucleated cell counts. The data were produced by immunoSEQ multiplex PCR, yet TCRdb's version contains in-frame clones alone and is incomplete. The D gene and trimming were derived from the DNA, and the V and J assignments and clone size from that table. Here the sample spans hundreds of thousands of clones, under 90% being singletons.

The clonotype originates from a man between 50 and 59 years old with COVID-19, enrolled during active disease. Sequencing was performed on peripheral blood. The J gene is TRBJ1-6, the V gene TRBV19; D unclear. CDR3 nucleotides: TGTGCCAGTAGTTTAACATGGGTGGCGGATTCACCCCTCCACTTT. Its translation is CASSLTWVADSPLHF. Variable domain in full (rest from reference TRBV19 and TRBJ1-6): DGGITQSPKYLFRKEGQNVTLSCEQNLNHDAMYWYRQDPGQGLRLIYYSQIVNDFQKGDIAEGYSVSREKKESFPLTVTSAQKNPTAFYLCASSLTWVADSPLHFGNGTRLTVT.